This T cell receptor (beta chain) was sequenced in a study of ipilimumab plus nivolumab after autologous stem cell transplantation. Across the study: Myeloma patients were high-risk transplant-naive or relapsed within 3 years of first autologous transplant.

Starting 14 to 28 days after autologous transplant, ipilimumab 1 mg/kg was given. Generated by immunoSEQ multiplex PCR, the TCRdb table keeps only in-frame clones and is missing some. The sample lists approximately 6,900 clones, around 91% seen once, with 5% in the top ten. The source of this sequence is a female donor with multiple myeloma. This material consisted of PBMCs, taken in a trial of ipilimumab plus nivolumab as post-transplant consolidation.

CDR3 in DNA: TGCAGTGCTAGAAAGCATGAGCAGTTCTTC. Its protein product is CSARKHEQFF. The genes are TRBV20-1 and TRBJ2-1; D not certain. CDR3 length equals 10 residues. The V gene lost 2 bases and the J gene lost 8 bases, with 4 bases spanning the gap. The germline V gene encodes CDR1 DFQATT and CDR2 SNEGSKA (reference sequence).